The sequence of this TCR beta chain was determined in a study of T cells in Graves' hyperthyroidism and ophthalmopathy. Many counts were recorded for this clonotype. Regions amplified from RNA transcripts were the TCR beta CDR3 regions. Using the HTBI primer set, a first-round RT-PCR was run on the TCR CDR3. MiXCR was run by TCRdb on the multiplex PCR reads, yielding one entry per CDR3 protein. This table holds 350,000 to 400,000 distinct CDR3 sequences, more than 12% found once. The source is a woman in her 30s with Graves' hyperthyroidism. Sequences were obtained from blood.

CDR3 in DNA: TGTGCCAGCCGAGAGGGGGCCTACAATGAGCAGTTCTTC. It yields the protein CASREGAYNEQFF. V usage is TRBV28 and J usage is TRBJ2-1; D perhaps matches TRBD1 (6 bases). In germline, CDR1 is MDHEN, CDR2 SYDVKM. V was shortened by 8 bases and J by 2 bases, with 10 bases between the two germline ends. The CDR3 is 13 amino acids.